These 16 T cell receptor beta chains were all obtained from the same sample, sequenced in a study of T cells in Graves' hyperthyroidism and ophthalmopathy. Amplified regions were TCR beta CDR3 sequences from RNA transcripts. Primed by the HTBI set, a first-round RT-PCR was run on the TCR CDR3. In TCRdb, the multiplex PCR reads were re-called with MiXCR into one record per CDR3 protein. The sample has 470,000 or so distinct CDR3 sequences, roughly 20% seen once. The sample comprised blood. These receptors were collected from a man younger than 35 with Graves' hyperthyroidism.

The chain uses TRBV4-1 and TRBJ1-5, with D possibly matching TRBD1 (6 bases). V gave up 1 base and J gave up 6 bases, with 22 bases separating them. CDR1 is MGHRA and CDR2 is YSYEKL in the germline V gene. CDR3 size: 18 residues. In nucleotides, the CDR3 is TGCGCCAGCAGCCAAGCAACAGGGCGGGCCAATTTGGGTCAGCCCCAGCATTTT. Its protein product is CASSQATGRANLGQPQHF.

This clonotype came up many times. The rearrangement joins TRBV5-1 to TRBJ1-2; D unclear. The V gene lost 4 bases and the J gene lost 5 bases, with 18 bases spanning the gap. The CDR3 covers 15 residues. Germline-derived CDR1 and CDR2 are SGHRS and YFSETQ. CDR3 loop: CASSQDSAPVYGYTF. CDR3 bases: TGCGCCAGCAGCCAAGACTCAGCTCCGGTGTATGGCTACACCTTC. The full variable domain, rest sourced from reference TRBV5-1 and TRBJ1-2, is KAGVTQTPRYLIKTRGQQVTLSCSPISGHRSVSWYQQTPGQGLQFLFEYFSETQRNKGNFPGRFSGRQFSNSRSEMNVSTLELGDSALYLCASSQDSAPVYGYTFGSGTRLTVV.

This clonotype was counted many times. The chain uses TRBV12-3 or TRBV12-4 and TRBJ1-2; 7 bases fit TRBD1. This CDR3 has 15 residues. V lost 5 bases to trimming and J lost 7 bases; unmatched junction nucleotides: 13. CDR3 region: CASSTRQGTFSGYTF. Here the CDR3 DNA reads TGTGCCAGCAGTACCCGACAGGGAACCTTTAGTGGCTACACCTTC.

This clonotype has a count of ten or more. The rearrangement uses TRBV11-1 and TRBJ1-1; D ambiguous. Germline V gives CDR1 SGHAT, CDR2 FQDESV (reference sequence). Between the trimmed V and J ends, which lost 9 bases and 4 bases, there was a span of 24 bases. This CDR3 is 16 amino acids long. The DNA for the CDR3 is TGTGCCAGTCGCCAGAGCCGCGCTAGTTCGGGCACTGAAGCTTTCTTT. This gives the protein CASRQSRASSGTEAFF.

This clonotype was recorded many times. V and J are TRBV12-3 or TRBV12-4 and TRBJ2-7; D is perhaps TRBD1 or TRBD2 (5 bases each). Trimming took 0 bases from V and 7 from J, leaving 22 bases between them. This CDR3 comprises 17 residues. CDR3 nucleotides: TGTGCCAGCAGTTTAGCGCCCTGGGACGGTCCGAAAAAGGAGCAGTACTTC. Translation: CASSLAPWDGPKKEQYF.

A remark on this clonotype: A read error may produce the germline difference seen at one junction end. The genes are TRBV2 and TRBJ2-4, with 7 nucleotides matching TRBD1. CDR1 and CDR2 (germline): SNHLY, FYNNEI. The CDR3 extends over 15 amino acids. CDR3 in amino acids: CASSASTGSMYIKYF. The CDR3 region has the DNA TGTGCCAGCAGTGCCTCGACAGGGAGCATGTACATTAAGTACTTC.

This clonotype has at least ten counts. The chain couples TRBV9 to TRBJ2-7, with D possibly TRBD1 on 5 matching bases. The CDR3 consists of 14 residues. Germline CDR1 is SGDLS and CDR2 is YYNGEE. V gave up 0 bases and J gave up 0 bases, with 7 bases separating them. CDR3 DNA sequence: TGTGCCAGCAGCGTAGATGACAGCTCCTACGAGCAGTACTTC. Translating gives CASSVDDSSYEQYF.

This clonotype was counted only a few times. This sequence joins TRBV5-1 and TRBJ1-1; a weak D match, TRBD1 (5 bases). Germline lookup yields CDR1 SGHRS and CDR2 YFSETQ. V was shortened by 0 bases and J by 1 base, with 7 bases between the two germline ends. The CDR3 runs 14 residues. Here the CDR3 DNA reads TGCGCCAGCAGCTTGGACGGGGCGAACACTGAAGCTTTCTTT. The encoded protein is CASSLDGANTEAFF.

For the CDR3, the DNA is TGTGCCAGCAGCCCCACGGGACAGCCGATCTATGGCTACACCTTC. Amino acids: CASSPTGQPIYGYTF. The chain employs TRBV7-3 and TRBJ1-2; 7 nucleotides line up with TRBD1. The CDR3 is 15 amino acids. The germline V gene encodes CDR1 SGHTA and CDR2 FQGTGA. Unmatched junction bases numbered 10, after V lost 5 bases and J lost 4 bases.

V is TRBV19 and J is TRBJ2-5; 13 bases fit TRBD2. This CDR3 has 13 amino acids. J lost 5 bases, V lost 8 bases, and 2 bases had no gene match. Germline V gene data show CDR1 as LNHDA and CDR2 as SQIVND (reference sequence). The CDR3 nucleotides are TGTGCCAGTGGGACTAGCGGGATTGAGACCCAGTACTTC. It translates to CASGTSGIETQYF.

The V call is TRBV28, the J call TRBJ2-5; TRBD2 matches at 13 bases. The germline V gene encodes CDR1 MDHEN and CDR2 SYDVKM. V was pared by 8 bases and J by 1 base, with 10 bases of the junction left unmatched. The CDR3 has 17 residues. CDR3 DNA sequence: TGTGCCAGCTCACCGAGGACTAGCGGGGGCCGCCAAGAGACCCAGTACTTC. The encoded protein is CASSPRTSGGRQETQYF.

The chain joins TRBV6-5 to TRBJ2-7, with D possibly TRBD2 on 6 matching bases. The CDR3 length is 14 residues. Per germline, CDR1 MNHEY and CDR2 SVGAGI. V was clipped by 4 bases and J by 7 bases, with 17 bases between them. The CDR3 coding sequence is TGTGCCAGCAGTTCCACTAGCTCCCGGGGAGAGCAGTACTTC. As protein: CASSSTSSRGEQYF.

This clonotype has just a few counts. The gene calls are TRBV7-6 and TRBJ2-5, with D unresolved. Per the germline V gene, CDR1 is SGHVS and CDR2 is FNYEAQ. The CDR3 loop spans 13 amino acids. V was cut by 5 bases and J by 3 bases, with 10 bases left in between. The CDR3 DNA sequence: TGTGCCAGCAGCATCCTAGTTAAAGAGACCCAGTACTTC. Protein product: CASSILVKETQYF. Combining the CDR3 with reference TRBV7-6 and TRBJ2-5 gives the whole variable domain GAGVSQSPRYKVTKRGQDVALRCDPISGHVSLYWYRQALGQGPEFLTYFNYEAQQDKSGLPNDRFSAERPEGSISTLTIQRTEQRDSAMYRCASSILVKETQYFGPGTRLLVL.

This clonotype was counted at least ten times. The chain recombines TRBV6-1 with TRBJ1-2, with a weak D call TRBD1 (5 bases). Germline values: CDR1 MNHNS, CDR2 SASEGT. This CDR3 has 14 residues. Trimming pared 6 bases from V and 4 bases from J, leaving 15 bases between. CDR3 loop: CASSDYDSSYGYTF. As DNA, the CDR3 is TGTGCCAGCAGCGATTATGACAGCAGCTATGGCTACACCTTC.

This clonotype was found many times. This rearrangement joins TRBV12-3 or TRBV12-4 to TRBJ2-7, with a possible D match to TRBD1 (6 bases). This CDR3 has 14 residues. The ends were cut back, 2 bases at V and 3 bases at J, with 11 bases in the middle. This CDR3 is CASSLKDSYYEQYF. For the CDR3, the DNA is TGTGCCAGCAGTTTAAAGGACAGCTACTACGAGCAGTACTTC.

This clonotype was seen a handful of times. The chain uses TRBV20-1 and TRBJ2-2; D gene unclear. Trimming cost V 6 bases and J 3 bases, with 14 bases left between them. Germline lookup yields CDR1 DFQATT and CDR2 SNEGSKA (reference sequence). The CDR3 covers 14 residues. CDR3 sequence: CSAVRPTYTGELFF. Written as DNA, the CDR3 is TGCAGTGCGGTGAGGCCGACCTACACCGGGGAGCTGTTTTTT.